This T cell receptor beta chain came from a study of blood T cell repertoires in COVID-19. About the research overall: The samples span acute and convalescent COVID-19 from the United States, Italy and Spain. T cells, B-cell-depleted T cells, or PBMCs supplied cDNA or gDNA.

In the original workflow: Amplifying reference gene primers gave estimates of nucleated cell counts. The data were produced by immunoSEQ multiplex PCR, yet TCRdb's version contains in-frame clones alone and is incomplete. V and J calls plus clone size are reproduced from that table; the DNA served to infer D and trimming. The data hold some 370,000 clones, with more than 70% observed a single time. Germline CDR1 is SEHNR and CDR2 is FQNEAQ (reference sequence). Trimming took 1 base from V and 3 from J; bases not matched to a gene: 3. CDR3 size: 14 residues. Seattle researchers signed up patients amid active infection and tracked them longitudinally.

The chain couples TRBV7-9 to TRBJ2-7; 7 nucleotides align to TRBD1. The sequenced sample consisted of peripheral blood. The TCR was taken from a woman aged 25 to 39 with COVID-19, enrolled during active disease. CDR3 DNA: TGTGCCAGCAGCTTAGTGGGACAGCTCTACGAGCAGTACTTC. This translates into CASSLVGQLYEQYF.